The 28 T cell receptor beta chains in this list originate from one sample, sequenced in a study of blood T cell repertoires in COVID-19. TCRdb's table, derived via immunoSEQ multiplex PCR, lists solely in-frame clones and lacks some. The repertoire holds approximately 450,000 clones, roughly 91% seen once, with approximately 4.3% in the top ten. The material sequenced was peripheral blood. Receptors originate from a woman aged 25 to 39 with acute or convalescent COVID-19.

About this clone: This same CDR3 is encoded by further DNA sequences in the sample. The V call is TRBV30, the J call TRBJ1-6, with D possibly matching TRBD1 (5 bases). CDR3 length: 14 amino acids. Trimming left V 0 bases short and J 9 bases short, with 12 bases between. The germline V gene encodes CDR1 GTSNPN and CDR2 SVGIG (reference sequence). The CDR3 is CAWSVGQGGSPLHF. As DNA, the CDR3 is TGTGCCTGGAGTGTAGGGCAGGGCGGTTCACCCCTCCACTTT.

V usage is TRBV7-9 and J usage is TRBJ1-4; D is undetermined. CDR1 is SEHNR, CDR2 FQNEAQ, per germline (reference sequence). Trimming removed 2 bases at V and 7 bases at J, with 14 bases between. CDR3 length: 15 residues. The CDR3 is CASSLREGSGEKLFF. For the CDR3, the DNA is TGTGCCAGCAGCTTAAGGGAGGGATCAGGTGAAAAACTGTTTTTT.

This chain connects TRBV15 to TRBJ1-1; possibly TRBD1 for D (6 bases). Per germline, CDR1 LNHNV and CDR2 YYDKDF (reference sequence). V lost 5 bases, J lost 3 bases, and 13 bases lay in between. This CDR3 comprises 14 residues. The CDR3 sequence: CATSRTVGDTEAFF. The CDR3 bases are TGTGCCACCAGCCGGACAGTTGGGGACACTGAAGCTTTCTTT.

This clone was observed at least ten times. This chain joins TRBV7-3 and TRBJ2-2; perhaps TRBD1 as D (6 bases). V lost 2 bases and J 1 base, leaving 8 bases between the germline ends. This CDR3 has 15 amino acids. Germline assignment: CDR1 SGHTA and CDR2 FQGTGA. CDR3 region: CASSLGGQNTGELFF. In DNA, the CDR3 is TGTGCCAGCAGCTTAGGGGGACAGAACACCGGGGAGCTGTTTTTT.

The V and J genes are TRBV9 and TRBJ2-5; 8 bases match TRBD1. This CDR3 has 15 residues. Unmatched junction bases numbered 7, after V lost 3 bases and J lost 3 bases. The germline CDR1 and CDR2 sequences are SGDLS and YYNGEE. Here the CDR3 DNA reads TGTGCCAGCAGCGGGACCGGGACAGGAAAAGAGACCCAGTACTTC. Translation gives CASSGTGTGKETQYF. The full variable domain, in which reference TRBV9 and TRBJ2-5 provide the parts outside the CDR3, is DSGVTQTPKHLITATGQRVTLRCSPRSGDLSVYWYQQSLDQGLQFLIQYYNGEERAKGNILERFSAQQFPDLHSELNLSSLELGDSALYFCASSGTGTGKETQYFGPGTRLLVL.

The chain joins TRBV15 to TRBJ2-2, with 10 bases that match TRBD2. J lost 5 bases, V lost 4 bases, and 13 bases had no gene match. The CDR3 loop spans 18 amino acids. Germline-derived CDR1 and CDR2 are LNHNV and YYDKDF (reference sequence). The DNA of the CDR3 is TGTGCCACCAGCACCGATGAATCTAGCGGGGGTTTTACCGGGGAGCTGTTTTTT. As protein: CATSTDESSGGFTGELFF.

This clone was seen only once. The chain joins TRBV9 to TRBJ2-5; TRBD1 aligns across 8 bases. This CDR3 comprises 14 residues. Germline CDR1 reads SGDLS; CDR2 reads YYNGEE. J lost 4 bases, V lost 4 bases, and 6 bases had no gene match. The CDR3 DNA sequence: TGTGCCAGCAGCCCCCGGGACAGGCCAGAGACCCAGTACTTC. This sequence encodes CASSPRDRPETQYF.

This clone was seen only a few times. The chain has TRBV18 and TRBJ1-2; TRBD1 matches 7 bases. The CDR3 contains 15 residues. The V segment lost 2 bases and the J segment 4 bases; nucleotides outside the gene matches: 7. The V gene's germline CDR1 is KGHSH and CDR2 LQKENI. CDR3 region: CASSPSGGGTYGYTF. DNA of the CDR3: TGTGCCAGCTCACCATCAGGGGGAGGAACCTATGGCTACACCTTC.

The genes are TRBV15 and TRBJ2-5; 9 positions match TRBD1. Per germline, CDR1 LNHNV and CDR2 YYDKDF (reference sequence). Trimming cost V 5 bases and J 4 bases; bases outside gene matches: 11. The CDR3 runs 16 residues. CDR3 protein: CATSYKYRQGGETQYF. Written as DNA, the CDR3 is TGTGCCACCAGCTATAAATATAGACAGGGGGGAGAGACCCAGTACTTC. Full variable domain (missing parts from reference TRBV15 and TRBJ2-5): DAMVIQNPRYQVTQFGKPVTLSCSQTLNHNVMYWYQQKSSQAPKLLFHYYDKDFNNEADTPDNFQSRRPNTSFCFLDIRSPGLGDTAMYLCATSYKYRQGGETQYFGPGTRLLVL.

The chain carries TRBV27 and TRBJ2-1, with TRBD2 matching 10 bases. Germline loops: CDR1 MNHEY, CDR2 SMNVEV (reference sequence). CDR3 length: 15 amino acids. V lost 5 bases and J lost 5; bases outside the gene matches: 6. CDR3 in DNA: TGTGCCAGCAGTCCACTAGCGGGGAGGAACAATGAGCAGTTCTTC. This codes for CASSPLAGRNNEQFF.

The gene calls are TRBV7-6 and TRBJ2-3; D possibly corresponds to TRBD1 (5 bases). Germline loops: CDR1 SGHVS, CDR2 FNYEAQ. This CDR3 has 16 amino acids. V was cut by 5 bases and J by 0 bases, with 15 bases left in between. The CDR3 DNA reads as TGTGCCAGCAGCCCCCATCCGACAGCCAGCACAGATACGCAGTATTTT. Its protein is CASSPHPTASTDTQYF. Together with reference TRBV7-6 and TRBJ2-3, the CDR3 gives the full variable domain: GAGVSQSPRYKVTKRGQDVALRCDPISGHVSLYWYRQALGQGPEFLTYFNYEAQQDKSGLPNDRFSAERPEGSISTLTIQRTEQRDSAMYRCASSPHPTASTDTQYFGPGTRLTVL.

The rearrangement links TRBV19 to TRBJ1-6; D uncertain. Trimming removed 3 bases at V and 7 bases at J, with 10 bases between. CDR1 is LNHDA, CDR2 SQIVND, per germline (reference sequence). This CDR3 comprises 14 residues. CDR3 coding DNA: TGTGCCAGTAGTATTGGGCAGCTCAATTCACCCCTCCACTTT. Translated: CASSIGQLNSPLHF.

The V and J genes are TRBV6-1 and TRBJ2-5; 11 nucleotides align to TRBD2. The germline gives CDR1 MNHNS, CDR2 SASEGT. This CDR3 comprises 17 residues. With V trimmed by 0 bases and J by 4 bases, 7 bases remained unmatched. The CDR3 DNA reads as TGTGCCAGCAGTGAAGCGCATAGCGGGGGGGCCGGAGAGACCCAGTACTTC. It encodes CASSEAHSGGAGETQYF.

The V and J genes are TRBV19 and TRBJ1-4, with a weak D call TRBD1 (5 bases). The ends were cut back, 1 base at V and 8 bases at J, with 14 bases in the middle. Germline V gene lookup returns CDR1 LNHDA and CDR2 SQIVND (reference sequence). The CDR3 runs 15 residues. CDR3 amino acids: CASSIVAGGIEKLFF. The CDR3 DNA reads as TGTGCCAGTAGTATAGTAGCCGGGGGTATCGAAAAACTGTTTTTT.

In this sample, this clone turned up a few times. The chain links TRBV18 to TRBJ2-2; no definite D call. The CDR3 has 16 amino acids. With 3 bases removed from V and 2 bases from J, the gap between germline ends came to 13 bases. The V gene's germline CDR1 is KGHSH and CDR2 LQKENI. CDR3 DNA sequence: TGTGCCAGCTCACCCCGCGTGGCGGTTAACACCGGGGAGCTGTTTTTT. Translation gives CASSPRVAVNTGELFF. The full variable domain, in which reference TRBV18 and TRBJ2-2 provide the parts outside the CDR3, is NAGVMQNPRHLVRRRGQEARLRCSPMKGHSHVYWYRQLPEEGLKFMVYLQKENIIDESGMPKERFSAEFPKEGPSILRIQQVVRGDSAAYFCASSPRVAVNTGELFFGEGSRLTVL.

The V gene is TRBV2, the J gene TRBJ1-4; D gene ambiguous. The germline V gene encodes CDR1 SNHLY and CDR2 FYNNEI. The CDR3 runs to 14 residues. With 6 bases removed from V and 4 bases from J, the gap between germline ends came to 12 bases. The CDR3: CASRADGNNEKLFF. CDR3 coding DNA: TGTGCCAGCAGGGCGGACGGGAATAATGAAAAACTGTTTTTT.

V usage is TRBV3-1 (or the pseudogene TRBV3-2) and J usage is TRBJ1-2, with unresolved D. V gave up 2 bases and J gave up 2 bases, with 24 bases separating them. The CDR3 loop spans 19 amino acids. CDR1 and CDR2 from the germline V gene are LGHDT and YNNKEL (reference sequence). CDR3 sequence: CASSQRLSRGSNYNYGYTF. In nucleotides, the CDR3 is TGTGCCAGCAGCCAACGCCTTAGTCGGGGATCCAACTACAACTATGGCTACACCTTC.

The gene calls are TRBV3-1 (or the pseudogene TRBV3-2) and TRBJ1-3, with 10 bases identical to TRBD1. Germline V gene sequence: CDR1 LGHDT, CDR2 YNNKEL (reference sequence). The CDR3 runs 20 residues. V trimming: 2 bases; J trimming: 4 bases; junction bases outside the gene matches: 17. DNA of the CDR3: TGTGCCAGCAGCCAATTTTCTAGGGACAGGGGCATAACACGCGGAAACACCATATATTTT. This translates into CASSQFSRDRGITRGNTIYF.

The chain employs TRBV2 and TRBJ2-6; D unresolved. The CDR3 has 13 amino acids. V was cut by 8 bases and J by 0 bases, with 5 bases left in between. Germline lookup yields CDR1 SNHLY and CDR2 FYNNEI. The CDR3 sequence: CASANSGANVLTF. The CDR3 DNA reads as TGTGCCAGCGCGAACTCTGGGGCCAACGTCCTGACTTTC.

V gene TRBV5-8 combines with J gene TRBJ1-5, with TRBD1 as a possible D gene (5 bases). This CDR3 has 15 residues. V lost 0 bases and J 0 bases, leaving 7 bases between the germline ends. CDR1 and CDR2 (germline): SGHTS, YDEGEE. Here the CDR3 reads CASSLGQHSNQPQHF. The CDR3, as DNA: TGTGCCAGCAGCTTGGGACAGCATAGCAATCAGCCCCAGCATTTT. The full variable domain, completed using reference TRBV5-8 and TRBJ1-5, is EAGVTQSPTHLIKTRGQQATLRCSPISGHTSVYWYQQALGLGLQFLLWYDEGEERNRGNFPPRFSGRQFPNYSSELNVNALELEDSALYLCASSLGQHSNQPQHFGDGTRLSIL.

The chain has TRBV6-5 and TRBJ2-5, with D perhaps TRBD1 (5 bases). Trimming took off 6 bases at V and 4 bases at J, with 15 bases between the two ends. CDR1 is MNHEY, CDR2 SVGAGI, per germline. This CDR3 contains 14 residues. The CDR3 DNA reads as TGTGCCAGCAGCGATCCCAGGGTGCCAGAGACCCAGTACTTC. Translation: CASSDPRVPETQYF.

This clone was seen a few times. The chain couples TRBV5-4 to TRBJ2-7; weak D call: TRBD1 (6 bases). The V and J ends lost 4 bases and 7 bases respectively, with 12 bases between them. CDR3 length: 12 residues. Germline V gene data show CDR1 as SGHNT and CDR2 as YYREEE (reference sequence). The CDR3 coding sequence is TGTGCCAGCAGCCTTCCAGGGGAGGAGCAGTACTTC. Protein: CASSLPGEEQYF.

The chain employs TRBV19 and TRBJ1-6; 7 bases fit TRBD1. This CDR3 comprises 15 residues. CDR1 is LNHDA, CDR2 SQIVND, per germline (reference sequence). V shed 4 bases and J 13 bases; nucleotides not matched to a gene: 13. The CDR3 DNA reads TGTGCCAGTAGTACTCGGACAGGCCTTGATAAGCCCCTCCACTTT. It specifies CASSTRTGLDKPLHF.

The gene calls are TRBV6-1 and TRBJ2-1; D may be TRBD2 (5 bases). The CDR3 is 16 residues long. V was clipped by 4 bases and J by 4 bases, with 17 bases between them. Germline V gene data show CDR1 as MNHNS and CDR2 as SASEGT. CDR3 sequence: CASSAKSDGIYNEQFF. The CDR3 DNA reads TGTGCCAGCAGTGCAAAATCGGACGGGATATACAATGAGCAGTTCTTC.

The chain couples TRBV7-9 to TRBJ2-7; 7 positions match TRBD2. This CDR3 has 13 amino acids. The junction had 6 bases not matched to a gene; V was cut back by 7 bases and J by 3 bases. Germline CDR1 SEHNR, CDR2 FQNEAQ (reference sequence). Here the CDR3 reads CASTGRGVYEQYF. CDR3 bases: TGTGCCAGCACTGGCCGGGGGGTCTACGAGCAGTACTTC.

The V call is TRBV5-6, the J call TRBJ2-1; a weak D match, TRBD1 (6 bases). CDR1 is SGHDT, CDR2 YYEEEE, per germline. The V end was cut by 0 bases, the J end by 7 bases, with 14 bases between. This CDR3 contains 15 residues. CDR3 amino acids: CASSLGPGVINEQFF. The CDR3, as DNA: TGTGCCAGCAGCTTGGGGCCAGGGGTCATTAATGAGCAGTTCTTC.

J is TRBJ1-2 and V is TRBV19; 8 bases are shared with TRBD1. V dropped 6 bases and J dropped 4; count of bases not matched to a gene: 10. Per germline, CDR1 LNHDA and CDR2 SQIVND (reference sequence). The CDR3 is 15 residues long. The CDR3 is CASRIYRGSSYGYTF. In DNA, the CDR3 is TGTGCCAGTAGGATATACAGGGGGTCGAGCTATGGCTACACCTTC. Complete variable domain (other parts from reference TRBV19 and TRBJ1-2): DGGITQSPKYLFRKEGQNVTLSCEQNLNHDAMYWYRQDPGQGLRLIYYSQIVNDFQKGDIAEGYSVSREKKESFPLTVTSAQKNPTAFYLCASRIYRGSSYGYTFGSGTRLTVV.

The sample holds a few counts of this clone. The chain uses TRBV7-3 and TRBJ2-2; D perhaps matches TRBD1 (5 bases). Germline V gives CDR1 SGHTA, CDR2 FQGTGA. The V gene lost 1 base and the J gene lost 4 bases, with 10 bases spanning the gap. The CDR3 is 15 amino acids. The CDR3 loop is CASSLISGITGELFF. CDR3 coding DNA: TGTGCCAGCAGCTTAATCTCAGGGATCACCGGGGAGCTGTTTTTT.